The entry below gives a single TCR beta chain sequence along with its context. No antigen is known for it. No base qualities exist here, and no much larger clone lies one base off it. Libraries were built with the immunoSEQ multiplex PCR assay. A mixture of 60 forward primers for TCR Vbeta segments and 13 reverse primers for TCR Jbeta segments was used in the multiplex PCR. A multiplex PCR assay on genomic DNA amplified the CDR3 region of rearranged TCR beta genes. Amplified TCR beta libraries were sequenced as 87-base-pair reads on the Illumina HiSeq System. For the original study's pipeline: In a later analysis, tens of millions of unique TCR beta chains were counted across the 650 to 700 repertoires, and roughly 9.9 million of these chains were shared by at least two donors. Raw reads were error-corrected and collapsed into unique sequences with a nearest-neighbor algorithm that merged closely related sequences to remove PCR and sequencing errors. Alignment of CDR3 sequences to IMGT reference sequences was used to assign V, D and J gene segments. For a sequence to be retained, a match of at least six nucleotides to both a V gene segment and a J gene segment was required. A rearrangement was called productive if the CDR3 had no stop codons and remained in frame with V and J, and every other rearrangement was called non-productive. Following IMGT convention, CDR3 was defined as the stretch from the second conserved V-encoded cysteine to the conserved J-encoded phenylalanine. The earlier analysis of 500 to 750 of the donors excluded any sequence lacking an unambiguous match to a single V gene segment. An earlier analysis of 500 to 600 of the donors classified V segments as functional when productive rearrangements were above 56.7% and as segregating when the standard deviation between donors was above 5%. To diagnose cytomegalovirus status from the catalog of TCR beta chain sequences, a statistical classification framework was built. In a later analysis, TCR nucleotide sequences were compared against IMGT/GENE-DB human TR gene sequences so that V and J genes could be assigned. Using the TCRdist pipeline, a later analysis assigned CDR3 sequences along with most-parsimonious VDJ recombination scenarios. In a later analysis, every TCR beta chain was defined by the combination of its CDR3 amino acid sequence and its V-gene family, and reads without a unique V-gene family were dropped. As a way to deal with suspected cross-contamination and a sequencing artifact, a later analysis dropped hundreds of nucleotide sequences that were highly shared and had low generation probability. For each public chain, a later analysis derived a clonal expansion index from normalized ranks of inferred template counts within each repertoire. In a later analysis, generation probabilities were computed using a VDJ recombination model fitted to out-of-frame rearrangements, and the results were checked against IGoR. Hypergeometric tests were used in a later analysis to score TCR-TCR, TCR-HLA and TCR-CMV co-occurrence, with a repertoire-size bias correction applied to the TCR pairs. In a later analysis, false discovery rates were estimated by permuting HLA or CMV assignments 20 times. In a later analysis, co-occurring TCRs were grouped using DBSCAN, and TCRdist sequence similarity was added for clustering within HLA-allele-positive subsets. Repertoires with fewer than 30,000 or more than 120,000 public chains, plus five repertoires with anomalous nucleotide sharing, were excluded from co-occurrence clustering. As stored in TCRdb, this immuneACCESS dataset retains in-frame rearrangements with V and J assigned. A fraction of the clones does not appear; measured against another copy, unresolved V genes explain less than half of the discrepancy, and the remainder lacks a known reason. The DNA was the basis for D and trimming; V, J and clone size are from that table. The sample table contains about 160,000 clones; only one count was recorded for roughly 80% of them. Around 9.8% of the sample rests with the top ten.

The CDR3 runs 15 residues from the cysteine to the phenylalanine. The read is trimmed to its CDR3 DNA, 45 bases read in frame from base 1. The germline V gene sets CDR1 to MNHEY and CDR2 to SVGAGI. V has 2 bases trimmed and J has 5 bases trimmed; junction bases matching no gene number 4. This specimen belongs to a study of cytomegalovirus exposure and HLA in healthy donors (dated by TCRdb to the late 2010s). Concerning the study at large: An earlier analysis of roughly 610 of the donors reported about 300 Gb of sequence data and 95 million to 140 million unique TCR beta sequences obtained from 180 million or so T cells. An earlier analysis of some 600 of the donors applied high-throughput TCR beta sequencing to assess whether each TCR beta V gene segment acted as functional or pseudogenic. The later analysis used no new phenotypic data to find candidate immune exposures, relying instead on TCR beta sequences and their occurrence across donors. The number of typed donors differed by locus: roughly 620-630 for A, B, C, DRB1 and DQB1; 522 for DQA1; some 610 for DPA1; and about 450 for DPB1. HLA typing covered class I and class II loci at four-digit resolution. In a later analysis, previously published TCR beta repertoires from 670 or so donors were re-analyzed and high-resolution HLA genotyping was added so that TCR occurrence patterns could be studied. In addition to the first cohort of 666 subjects, a separate validation cohort of under 150 different subjects was used. Alongside the repertoire data, information on donor age, sex, ethnicity and CMV serostatus was compiled. Of the roughly 400 genotyped donors, 81% were placed in the genetic ancestry cluster associated with self-reported Caucasian donors. The study profiled the T cell repertoires of hundreds of subjects by immunosequencing and related them to cytomegalovirus serostatus. Genome-wide SNP genotypes for about 65% of the roughly 670 donors were used in a later genetic analysis, which treated that subset as a discovery cohort. The study was designed to test whether signatures of past pathogen exposure could be identified by cataloging public T cell receptors. Roughly five DR-DQ haplotypes were handled as single units for association and clustering, since linkage in the cohort was strong. Among some 400 genotyped donors of the cohort, an average of approximately 240,000 unique TCR beta nucleotide sequences was sequenced per donor, of which roughly 17% were non-productive. An early release covering over 500 HLA-typed donors comprised about 290 gigabases of sequencing data and 65 million to 100 million unique TCR sequences. All discovery cohort repertoires had been generated on a single sequencing platform. High-throughput TCR immunosequencing, statistical association of individual TCRs with disease status, and machine learning were combined to predict cytomegalovirus infection status. Study-wide findings and limitations: Compared with the approximately 710-donor mean, donors in an Asian-associated ancestry cluster had fewer N-insertions in productive TCRs, according to a later genetic analysis. A later analysis found that most CMV-associated TCR beta chains appeared HLA-restricted, with HLA associations seemingly driven largely by CMV exposure. An earlier analysis of approximately 590 of the donors showed that most TCR beta V segments appeared in productive rearrangements either about 87% or about 30% of the time, which broadly matched IMGT annotations. A cluster of highly shared sequence variants was judged likely to be a technical artifact of the sequencing pipeline. Some IMGT-functional V segments, including TRBV6-2 and TRBV6-3, could not be told apart with the 87-base-pair reads, so those segments were excluded. Linkage disequilibrium might explain the correlated functional status among segregating V segments, but an unknown experimental factor could not be excluded. According to the authors, the approach could potentially be generalized to other disease states and immunological phenotypes. HLA typing was unavailable for some donors at each locus, so association tests used only the typed subset. In the study, 150 to 200 TCR beta chains were listed as associated with cytomegalovirus. While some public TCRs were present in many individuals, most TCR sequences turned up only very rarely across donors. A later analysis associated about 17,000 TCR beta sequences with specific HLA alleles at a false discovery rate of 0.05. In a later analysis, TCR association rates were found to vary across HLA loci, with the most associated TCRs seen for DRB1 alleles and the fewest for HLA-C alleles. The classifier was reported to diagnose cytomegalovirus status with high specificity and sensitivity in both the original and validation cohorts. A later analysis reported that several top co-occurrence clusters appeared linked to parvovirus B19, influenza, CMV and Epstein-Barr virus. In a later analysis, HLA-associated TCR beta chains showed more clonal expansion and lower generation probabilities than non-associated chains that were equally common. Immune exposure information for the cohort was limited to CMV serostatus. In this cohort, only TCR beta chains were sequenced, and detectable features were limited by the absence of alpha or paired-chain data. Roughly uniform sequencing depth across donors was assumed in presence/absence analyses, although this assumption may not hold. Three of the identified cytomegalovirus-associated TCR beta chains were confirmed in vitro to be specific for cytomegalovirus antigens. A further reported finding was that TCR beta sequences accurately predicted the HLA-A and HLA-B alleles for most subjects in the first cohort. In a later genetic analysis, a missense DCLRE1C variant was associated with V-gene and J-gene trimming of TCR beta chains, and the association was replicated in an independent cohort. Strong co-occurrence of HLA alleles, especially DR and DQ, made assigning TCR associations to individual alleles difficult. Seventeen rarely observed V segments, including chromosome 9 orphons, were excluded from the earlier analysis of approximately 500 of the donors because counts were too low.

The cohort was made up of about 670 healthy bone marrow donors. At the time of sampling, all cohort members were nominally healthy, though unrecorded immune exposures were likely present. The donor tested CMV seropositive, placing the donor among the 250 to 350 seropositive members of the cohort. A peripheral blood sample was provided by each donor, and peripheral blood mononuclear cells were used for TCR beta sequencing. Genomic DNA was extracted from the blood cell samples with the Qiagen DNeasy Blood Extraction Kit. This sequence was found in a man aged 18-30 years in good health and CMV-seropositive. Sequences were obtained from PBMCs. The chain is made from TRBV6-5 and TRBJ2-3, with 10 bases matching TRBD2. The CDR3 protein: CASSYEAGGKDTQYF. The DNA sequence reads TGTGCCAGCAGTTACGAAGCGGGAGGGAAAGATACGCAGTATTTT.